The rows below give T cell receptor beta chains drawn from one sample of a study of blood T cells in healthy people across ages. Each CDR3 protein gets one entry after TCRdb re-called the 5' RACE reads with MiXCR. The sample lists 800,000 or so distinct CDR3 sequences; roughly 25% were seen once. These records were also assigned to another study, of T cells of mothers and their children.

The sequencing sample was made of blood. These receptors were collected from a boy younger than 18 in good health. CDR3s include the opening cysteine and the closing phenylalanine or tryptophan. Fields, in order: V gene, CDR3 protein.

v_call: TRBV28
cdr3_aa: CASSPTTGIYEQYF

v_call: TRBV20-1
cdr3_aa: CSARDRLAGTGELFF

v_call: TRBV6-5
cdr3_aa: CASSVGSSGGETQYF

v_call: TRBV20-1
cdr3_aa: CSARGAGYRTDTQYF

v_call: TRBV9
cdr3_aa: CASSVVAAGVETQYF

v_call: TRBV30
cdr3_aa: CAWSVAVLEAFF

v_call: TRBV28
cdr3_aa: CASSSGLLNIQYF

v_call: TRBV29-1
cdr3_aa: CSVEGLAGGPSSYNEQFF

v_call: TRBV5-1
cdr3_aa: CASSSDRDRVSEQYF

v_call: TRBV5-5
cdr3_aa: CASSLGDRQQYF

v_call: TRBV27
cdr3_aa: CASSLLLPANSPLHF

v_call: TRBV19
cdr3_aa: CASSIDSGNEQFF

v_call: TRBV6-6
cdr3_aa: CASIGRERGTDTQYF

v_call: TRBV30
cdr3_aa: CAWAQGSETQYF

v_call: TRBV19
cdr3_aa: CASSIPPGGYNEQFF

v_call: TRBV12-3/TRBV12-4
cdr3_aa: CASSTTVVVTQYF

v_call: TRBV15
cdr3_aa: CATSRALWETQYF

v_call: TRBV20-1
cdr3_aa: CSAFRGQASTDTQYF

v_call: TRBV4-2
cdr3_aa: CASGLDRGTTYEQYF

v_call: TRBV15
cdr3_aa: CATSGSGEGKNSPLHF

v_call: TRBV20-1
cdr3_aa: CSANRGDRDQETQYF

v_call: TRBV7-9
cdr3_aa: CASQQGVNEKLFF

v_call: TRBV28
cdr3_aa: CASSLAGPGAQETQYF

v_call: TRBV12-3/TRBV12-4
cdr3_aa: CASSWTPPTNEKLFF

v_call: TRBV2
cdr3_aa: CASRTGVYEQYF

v_call: TRBV6-2/TRBV6-3
cdr3_aa: CASSTGQGPIHQPQHF

v_call: TRBV7-2
cdr3_aa: CASSLDRSYEKLFF

v_call: TRBV11-1
cdr3_aa: CASSSYRGPDYGYTF

v_call: TRBV7-9
cdr3_aa: CASSHPPESLWETQYF

v_call: TRBV2
cdr3_aa: CASSERQTSSGANVLTF

v_call: TRBV7-9
cdr3_aa: CASSSPGANEQFF

v_call: TRBV2
cdr3_aa: CASREDNYEQYF

v_call: TRBV4-3
cdr3_aa: CASSQARGSTYEQYF

v_call: TRBV5-1
cdr3_aa: CASSNGQGTDTQYF

v_call: TRBV4-1
cdr3_aa: CASTRDGDSGNTIYF

v_call: TRBV6-2/TRBV6-3
cdr3_aa: CASSSTSLGAQYF

v_call: TRBV5-1
cdr3_aa: CASSLGAGEIYNEQFF

v_call: TRBV28
cdr3_aa: CASSLGEGRGGRRTEAFF

v_call: TRBV12-3/TRBV12-4
cdr3_aa: CASSLRQSGEKLFF

v_call: TRBV12-3/TRBV12-4
cdr3_aa: CASSRDRGLIRYGYTF

v_call: TRBV29-1
cdr3_aa: CSVEKEQGYTEAFF

v_call: TRBV7-2
cdr3_aa: CASSLRGGLAYNEQFF

v_call: TRBV7-9
cdr3_aa: CASSLLTGYTGELFF

v_call: TRBV28
cdr3_aa: CASGEWTGSPITPGELFF

v_call: TRBV20-1
cdr3_aa: CSASWGQETQYF

v_call: TRBV29-1
cdr3_aa: CSAVAGNTGELFF

v_call: TRBV29-1
cdr3_aa: CSGRASEETQYF

v_call: TRBV24-1
cdr3_aa: CATGEGGQSSYNSPLHF

v_call: TRBV20-1
cdr3_aa: CSAGQGTTEKLFF

v_call: TRBV3-1
cdr3_aa: CASSQETGTWDTQYF

v_call: TRBV4-3
cdr3_aa: CASSQDPDGNEKLFF